The rows below give T cell receptor beta chains drawn from one sample of a study of blood T cell repertoires in COVID-19. Some clones are missing from TCRdb's copy, which holds only in-frame ones; the method was immunoSEQ multiplex PCR. The table shows approximately 210,000 clones, with around 92% occurring only once. The sequenced sample was PBMCs or T cells enriched from blood (not recorded which). These receptors originate from a woman in her late teens or twenties who had recovered from COVID-19. Each CDR3 is given with its conserved first and last residue.

j_call v_call cdr3_aa
TRBJ1-2 TRBV5-1 CASSGGLGYGGRYGYTF
TRBJ1-5 TRBV19 CASSRQGNMQGNQPQHF
TRBJ1-1 TRBV5-1 CASSLASREHNLNTEAFF
TRBJ2-5 TRBV24-1 CATSADTSGALETQYF
TRBJ1-2 TRBV6-5 CAGESEQGNGYTF
TRBJ1-6 TRBV27 CASRGQGDSPLHF
TRBJ1-1 TRBV30 CAWTTQGGTEAFF
TRBJ1-2 TRBV7-9 CASSTPTGGGGGYTF
TRBJ2-5 TRBV7-8 CASSFTSGGGLETQYF
TRBJ2-5 TRBV4-1 CASSPRVLETQYF
TRBJ1-4 TRBV5-1 CASSLGSVNEKLFF
TRBJ2-7 TRBV12-3/TRBV12-4 CASSPGGEQYF
TRBJ2-5 TRBV12-3/TRBV12-4 CASNLGDRQYF
TRBJ1-2 TRBV19 CASSRDGQAEGYTF
TRBJ1-5 TRBV19 CASAGTGNQPQHF
TRBJ1-1 TRBV7-9 CASSLVTRPGEAFF
TRBJ2-5 TRBV5-6 CASSGTGGAETQYF
TRBJ2-1 TRBV24-1 CATAGVPYNEQFF
TRBJ1-6 TRBV2 CASSERTAQNSPLHF
TRBJ1-2 TRBV28 CASSLPQVHGYGYTF
TRBJ1-6 TRBV28 CASSLAGGSYNSPLHF
TRBJ2-2 TRBV3-1/TRBV3-2 CASSQEGRNTGELFF
TRBJ2-1 TRBV28 CASRSSGGPKNEQFF
TRBJ2-6 TRBV5-6 CASSLLDSSGANVLTF
TRBJ1-2 TRBV4-1 CASKSSMGDYTF